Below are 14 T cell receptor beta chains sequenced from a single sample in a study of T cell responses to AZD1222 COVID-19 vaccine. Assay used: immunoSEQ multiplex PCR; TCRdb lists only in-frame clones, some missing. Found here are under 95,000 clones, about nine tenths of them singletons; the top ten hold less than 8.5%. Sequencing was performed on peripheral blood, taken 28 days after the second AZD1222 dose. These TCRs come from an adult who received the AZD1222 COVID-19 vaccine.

The CDR3 region has the DNA TGTGCCAGCAGCTTGGGACCGGCGGGCGGGGCCAACGTCCTGACTTTC. It specifies CASSLGPAGGANVLTF. The V call is TRBV7-2, the J call TRBJ2-6; D possibly uses TRBD1 or TRBD2 (5 bases each). The CDR3 has 16 residues. Trimming removed 3 bases at V and 4 bases at J, with 13 bases between. Germline CDR1 is SGHTA and CDR2 is FQGNSA.

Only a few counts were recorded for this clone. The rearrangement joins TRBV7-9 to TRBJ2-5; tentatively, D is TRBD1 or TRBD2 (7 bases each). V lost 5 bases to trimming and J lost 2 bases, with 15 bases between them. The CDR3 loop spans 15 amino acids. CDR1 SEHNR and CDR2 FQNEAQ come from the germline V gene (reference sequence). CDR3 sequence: CASSRTGEGQETQYF. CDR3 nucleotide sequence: TGTGCCAGCAGCCGTACAGGGGAGGGACAAGAGACCCAGTACTTC.

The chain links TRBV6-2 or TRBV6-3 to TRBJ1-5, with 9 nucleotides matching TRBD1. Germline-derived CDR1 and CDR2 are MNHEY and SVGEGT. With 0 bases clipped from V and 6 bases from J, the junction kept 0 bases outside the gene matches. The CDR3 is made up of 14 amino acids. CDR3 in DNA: TGTGCCAGCAGTTACTCGACAGGGGGTCAGCCCCAGCATTTT. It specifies CASSYSTGGQPQHF.

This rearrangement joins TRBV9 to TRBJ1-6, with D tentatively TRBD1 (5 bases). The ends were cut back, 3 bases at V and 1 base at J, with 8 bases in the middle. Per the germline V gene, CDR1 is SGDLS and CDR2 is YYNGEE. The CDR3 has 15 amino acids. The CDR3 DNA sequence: TGTGCCAGCAGCGCGGGACGTTCCTATAATTCACCCCTCCACTTT. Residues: CASSAGRSYNSPLHF.

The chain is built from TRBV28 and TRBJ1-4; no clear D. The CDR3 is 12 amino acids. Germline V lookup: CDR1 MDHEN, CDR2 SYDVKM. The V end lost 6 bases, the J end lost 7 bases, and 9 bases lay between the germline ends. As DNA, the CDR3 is TGTGCCAGCAGCAACTCCGGTGAAAAACTGTTTTTT. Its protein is CASSNSGEKLFF.

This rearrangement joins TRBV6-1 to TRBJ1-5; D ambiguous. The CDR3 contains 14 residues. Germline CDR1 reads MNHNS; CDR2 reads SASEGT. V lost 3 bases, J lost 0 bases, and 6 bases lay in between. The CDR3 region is CASSERHSNQPQHF. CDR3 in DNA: TGTGCCAGCAGTGAGAGACATAGCAATCAGCCCCAGCATTTT.

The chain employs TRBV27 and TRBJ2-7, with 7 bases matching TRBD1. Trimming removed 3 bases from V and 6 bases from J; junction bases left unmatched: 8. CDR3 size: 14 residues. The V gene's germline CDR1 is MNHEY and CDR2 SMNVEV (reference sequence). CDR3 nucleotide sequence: TGTGCCAGCAGTTTTGCAGGGGGACGTTCCGAGCAGTACTTC. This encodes CASSFAGGRSEQYF.

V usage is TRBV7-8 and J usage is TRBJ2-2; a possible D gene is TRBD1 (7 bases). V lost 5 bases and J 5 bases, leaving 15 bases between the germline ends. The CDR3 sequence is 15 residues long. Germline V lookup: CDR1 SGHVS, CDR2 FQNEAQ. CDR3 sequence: CASSLRTGGTGELFF. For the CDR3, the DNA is TGTGCCAGCAGCCTCCGGACAGGAGGGACCGGGGAGCTGTTTTTT.

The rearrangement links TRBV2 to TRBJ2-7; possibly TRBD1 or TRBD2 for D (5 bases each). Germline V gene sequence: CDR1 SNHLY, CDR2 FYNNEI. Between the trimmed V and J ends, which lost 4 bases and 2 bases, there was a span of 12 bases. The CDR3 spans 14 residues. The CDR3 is CASSGPPGPYEQYF. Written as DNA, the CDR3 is TGTGCCAGCAGTGGGCCTCCGGGGCCCTACGAGCAGTACTTC.

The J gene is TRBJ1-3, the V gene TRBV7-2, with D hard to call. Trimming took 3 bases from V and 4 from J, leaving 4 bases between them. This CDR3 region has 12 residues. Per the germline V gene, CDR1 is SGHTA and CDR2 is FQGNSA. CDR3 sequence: CASSFGGNTIYF. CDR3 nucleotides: TGTGCCAGCAGCTTCGGAGGAAACACCATATATTTT.

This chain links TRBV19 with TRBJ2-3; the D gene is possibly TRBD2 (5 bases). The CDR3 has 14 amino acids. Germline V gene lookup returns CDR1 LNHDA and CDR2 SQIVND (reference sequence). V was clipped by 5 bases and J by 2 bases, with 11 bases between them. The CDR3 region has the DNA TGTGCCAGTAGTCTTAGCGCCCCCACAGATACGCAGTATTTT. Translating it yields CASSLSAPTDTQYF. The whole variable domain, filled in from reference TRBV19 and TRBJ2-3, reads DGGITQSPKYLFRKEGQNVTLSCEQNLNHDAMYWYRQDPGQGLRLIYYSQIVNDFQKGDIAEGYSVSREKKESFPLTVTSAQKNPTAFYLCASSLSAPTDTQYFGPGTRLTVL.

CDR3 loop: CASSLREGRTEAFF. The CDR3 DNA reads TGTGCCAGCAGTTTAAGGGAGGGGCGCACTGAAGCTTTCTTT. This chain connects TRBV27 to TRBJ1-1, with D possibly being TRBD1 (5 bases). The germline V and J ends were trimmed by 2 bases and 4 bases, with 11 bases remaining between them. This CDR3 contains 14 residues. The germline gives CDR1 MNHEY, CDR2 SMNVEV (reference sequence).

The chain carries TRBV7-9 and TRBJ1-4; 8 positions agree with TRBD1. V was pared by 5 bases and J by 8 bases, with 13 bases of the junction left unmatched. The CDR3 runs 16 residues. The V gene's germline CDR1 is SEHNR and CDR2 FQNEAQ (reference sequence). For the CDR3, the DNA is TGTGCCAGCAGCCCAAAACCGACAGGGGAAGAAGAAAAACTGTTTTTT. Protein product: CASSPKPTGEEEKLFF.

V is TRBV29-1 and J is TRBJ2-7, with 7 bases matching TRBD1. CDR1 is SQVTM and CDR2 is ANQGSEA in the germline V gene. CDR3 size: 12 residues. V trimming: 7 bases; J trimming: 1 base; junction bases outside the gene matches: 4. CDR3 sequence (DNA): TGCAGCGGCCGGGACAGTTCCTACGAGCAGTACTTC. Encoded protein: CSGRDSSYEQYF.